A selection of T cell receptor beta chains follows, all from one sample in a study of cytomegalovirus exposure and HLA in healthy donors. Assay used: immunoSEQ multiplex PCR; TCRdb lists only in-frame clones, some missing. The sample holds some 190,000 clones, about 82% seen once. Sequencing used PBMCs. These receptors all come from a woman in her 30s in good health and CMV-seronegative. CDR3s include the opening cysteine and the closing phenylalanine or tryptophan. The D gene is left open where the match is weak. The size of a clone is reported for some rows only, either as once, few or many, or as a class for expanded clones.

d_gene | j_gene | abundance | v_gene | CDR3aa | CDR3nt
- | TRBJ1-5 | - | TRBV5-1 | CASSLGGAGNQPQHF | TGCGCCAGCAGCTTGGGCGGGGCTGGGAATCAGCCCCAGCATTTT
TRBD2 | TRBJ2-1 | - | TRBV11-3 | CASSLALAGGYNEQFF | TGTGCCAGCAGCTTAGCTCTGGCGGGGGGTTACAATGAGCAGTTCTTC
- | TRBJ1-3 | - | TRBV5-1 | CASSLVVSVPGTGNTIYF | TGCGCCAGCAGCTTGGTGGTCTCAGTTCCGGGAACTGGAAACACCATATATTTT
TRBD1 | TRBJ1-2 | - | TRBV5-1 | CASSLGQSNYGYTF | TGCGCCAGCAGTTTGGGACAGTCTAACTATGGCTACACCTTC
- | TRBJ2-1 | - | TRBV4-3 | CASSQVDSSNEQFF | TGCGCCAGCAGCCAAGTGGACAGCTCCAATGAGCAGTTCTTC
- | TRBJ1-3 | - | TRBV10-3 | CAISETTGPLSGNTIYF | TGTGCCATCAGTGAGACCACAGGGCCCCTCTCTGGAAACACCATATATTTT
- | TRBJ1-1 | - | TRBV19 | CASRRGATEAFF | TGTGCCAGCCGCCGGGGGGCCACTGAAGCTTTCTTT
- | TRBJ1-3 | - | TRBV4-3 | CASSQELVLGAGNTIYF | TGCGCCAGCAGCCAAGAATTAGTGCTAGGGGCTGGAAACACCATATATTTT
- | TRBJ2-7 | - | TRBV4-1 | CASSLSVRPGDYEQYF | TGCGCCAGCAGCCTGTCCGTGAGGCCAGGGGACTACGAGCAGTACTTC
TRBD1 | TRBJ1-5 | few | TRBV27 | CASRTTGGGQPQHF | TGTGCCAGCAGAACCACAGGGGGCGGGCAGCCCCAGCATTTT
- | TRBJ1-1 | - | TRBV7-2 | CASSLQASGGTEAFF | TGTGCCAGCAGCTTACAGGCCTCGGGGGGCACTGAAGCTTTCTTT
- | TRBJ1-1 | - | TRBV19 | CASRQGDWGLDTEAFF | TGTGCCAGTAGACAGGGTGATTGGGGCTTGGACACTGAAGCTTTCTTT
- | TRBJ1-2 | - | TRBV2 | CASSEVGTTKGYGYTF | TGTGCCAGCAGTGAAGTGGGGACAACAAAAGGCTATGGCTACACCTTC
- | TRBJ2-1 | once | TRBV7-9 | CASSSIRGHNEQFF | TGTGCCAGCAGCTCGATCAGGGGACACAATGAGCAGTTCTTC
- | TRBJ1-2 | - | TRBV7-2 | CASSSPGVGGYTF | TGTGCCAGCAGCTCCCCCGGGGTGGGGGGCTACACCTTC
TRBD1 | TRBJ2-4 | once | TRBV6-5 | CASSSRAGGPKNIQYF | TGTGCCAGCAGTTCCCGGGCAGGGGGCCCCAAAAACATTCAGTACTTC
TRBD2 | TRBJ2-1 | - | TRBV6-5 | CASSGGSGRGLFF | TGTGCCAGCAGTGGCGGTAGCGGGAGGGGGCTGTTCTTC
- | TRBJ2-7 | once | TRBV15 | CATSRAGSGTDEQYF | TGTGCCACCAGCAGGGCGGGATCCGGGACAGACGAGCAGTACTTC
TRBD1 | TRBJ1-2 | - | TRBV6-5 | CASSGDSYNYGYTF | TGTGCCAGCAGTGGGGACAGCTATAACTATGGCTACACCTTC
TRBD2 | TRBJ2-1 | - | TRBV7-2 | CASSSYSGGLRDEQFF | TGTGCCAGCAGCTCCTATAGCGGGGGCCTACGAGATGAGCAGTTCTTC
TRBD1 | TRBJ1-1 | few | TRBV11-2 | CASSPSPGTGWTEAFF | TGTGCCAGCAGCCCATCGCCTGGGACAGGGTGGACTGAAGCTTTCTTT
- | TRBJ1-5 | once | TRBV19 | CASSHVGGYNQPQHF | TGTGCCAGTAGTCATGTGGGGGGGTACAATCAGCCCCAGCATTTT
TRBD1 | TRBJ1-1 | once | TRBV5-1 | CASSQTRDRGSEAFF | TGCGCCAGCAGCCAAACCCGGGACAGGGGCTCTGAAGCTTTCTTT
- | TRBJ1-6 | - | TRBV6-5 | CASGRPQFNSPLHF | TGTGCCAGCGGGAGACCTCAATTTAATTCACCCCTCCACTTT
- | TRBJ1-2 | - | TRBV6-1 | CASSEGAGNYGYTF | TGTGCCAGCAGTGAAGGGGCAGGGAACTATGGCTACACCTTC
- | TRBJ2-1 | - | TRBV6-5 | CASSYSGIGGRGQFF | TGTGCCAGCAGTTACTCCGGAATAGGGGGGAGGGGACAGTTCTTC
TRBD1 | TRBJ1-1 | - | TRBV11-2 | CASSFFLQGARDTEAFF | TGTGCCAGCAGCTTTTTCCTCCAGGGGGCGCGTGACACTGAAGCTTTCTTT
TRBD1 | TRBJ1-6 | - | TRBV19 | CASRPWDRELNSPLHF | TGTGCCAGTAGGCCCTGGGACAGGGAGCTGAATTCACCCCTCCACTTT
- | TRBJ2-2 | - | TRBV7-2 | CASSSDRGGELFF | TGTGCCAGCAGCTCCGACCGCGGCGGGGAGCTGTTTTTT
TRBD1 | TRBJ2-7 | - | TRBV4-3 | CASIPQVGDRVSHEQYF | TGCGCCAGCATCCCTCAAGTAGGGGACAGGGTTTCCCACGAGCAGTACTTC
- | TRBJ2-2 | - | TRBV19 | CATRSGGELFF | TGTGCCACGCGAAGCGGCGGGGAGCTGTTTTTT
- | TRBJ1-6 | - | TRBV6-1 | CASMVGGIGSPLHF | TGTGCCAGCATGGTCGGAGGCATAGGTTCACCCCTCCACTTT
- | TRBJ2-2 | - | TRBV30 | CAWSVNGELFF | TGTGCCTGGAGTGTTAACGGGGAGCTGTTTTTT
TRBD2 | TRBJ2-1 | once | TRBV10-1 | CASSESVSGYYNEQFF | TGCGCCAGCAGTGAGTCGGTTAGCGGGTACTACAATGAGCAGTTCTTC
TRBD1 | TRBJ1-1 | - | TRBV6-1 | CASSAPGQALNTEAFF | TGTGCCAGCAGTGCTCCGGGACAGGCCTTGAACACTGAAGCTTTCTTT
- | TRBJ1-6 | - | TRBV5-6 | CASSLGGRLNSPLHF | TGTGCCAGCAGCTTGGGGGGGCGCTTGAATTCACCCCTCCACTTT
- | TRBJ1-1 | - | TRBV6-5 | CASSYSDSGTEAFF | TGTGCCAGCAGTTACTCTGACTCGGGAACTGAAGCTTTCTTT
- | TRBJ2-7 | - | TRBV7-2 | CASSSGGDYEQYF | TGTGCCAGCAGTTCAGGAGGGGACTACGAGCAGTACTTC
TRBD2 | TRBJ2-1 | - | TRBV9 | CASSVGGSSGLAGGWEGNEQFF | TGTGCCAGCAGCGTAGGAGGGTCCTCGGGACTAGCGGGGGGATGGGAGGGCAATGAGCAGTTCTTC
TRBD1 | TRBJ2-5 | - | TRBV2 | CASITDRGVWETQYF | TGTGCCAGCATTACCGACAGGGGAGTATGGGAGACCCAGTACTTC